This entry concerns a single T cell receptor beta chain. The data were produced by immunoSEQ multiplex PCR, yet TCRdb's version contains in-frame clones alone and is incomplete. This sample has about 49,000 clones, with 70% to 90% found just once. V lost 0 bases and J 6 bases, leaving 13 bases between the germline ends. Germline-derived CDR1 and CDR2 are LNHDA and SQIVND (reference sequence). The CDR3 is 15 amino acids. This sample was included in a study of radiotherapy plus CTLA-4 blockade in lung cancer. The chain uses TRBV19 and TRBJ2-3; a possible D gene is TRBD1 (6 bases). The sequence was collected from a human donor with non-small cell lung cancer whose response to radiotherapy plus ipilimumab could not be evaluated. This specimen was peripheral blood, taken from a patient treated with radiotherapy plus ipilimumab. DNA of the CDR3: TGTGCCAGTAGTATAGAGGGGAGAACAGGGGATACGCAGTATTTT. Residues: CASSIEGRTGDTQYF.